This is a list of T cell receptor beta chains from one sample in a study of identical twins. MiXCR, applied by TCRdb to the 5' RACE reads, yields one record per CDR3 protein. The table lists fewer than 900,000 distinct CDR3 sequences, less than 25% of them singletons. The data also belong to a second study, concerning T cells expressing NK-cell markers.

Sequenced input: PBMCs. Source of these receptors: a woman younger than 30 in good health. Both conserved end residues are part of each CDR3.

j_call v_call cdr3_aa
TRBJ2-1 TRBV2 CASRSRDRHYNEQFF
TRBJ2-5 TRBV6-5 CASSSKTVRETQYF
TRBJ1-1 TRBV12-3/TRBV12-4 CASRVQMTEAFF
TRBJ1-5 TRBV20-1 CSASRGHNQPQHF
TRBJ2-5 TRBV5-1 CASKRDGGGHEYF
TRBJ2-1 TRBV7-3 CASSSRALSGKRDEQFF
TRBJ2-1 TRBV29-1 CSVDGGTYNEQFF
TRBJ2-7 TRBV6-6 CASSYTLSAEQYF
TRBJ2-5 TRBV29-1 CSVGLAGGPGETQYF
TRBJ1-2 TRBV10-3 CAISVQGVEYGYTF
TRBJ2-1 TRBV12-3/TRBV12-4 CASTPGTSPYNEQFF
TRBJ2-1 TRBV2 CASSERAGWTYNEQFF
TRBJ1-3 TRBV6-5 CASSYQGKTNTIYF
TRBJ2-3 TRBV10-1 CASSTGQGASTDTQYF
TRBJ2-7 TRBV5-1 CASSLVRAASYEQYF
TRBJ1-3 TRBV5-1 CASSSGSSGNTIYF
TRBJ2-4 TRBV4-3 CASSPRTPRGENIQYF
TRBJ2-3 TRBV7-3 CASSSGGSDTQYF
TRBJ1-4 TRBV7-3 CASARHANEKLFF
TRBJ1-1 TRBV7-9 CASSYTGKTEAFF
TRBJ2-2 TRBV5-1 CASRHPSGTTGELFF
TRBJ2-5 TRBV11-1 CASSFSDPRQSSQETQYF
TRBJ2-1 TRBV20-1 CSARWASGGVYNEQFF
TRBJ2-1 TRBV5-1 CASSLVGKSSYNEQFF
TRBJ2-7 TRBV7-8 CASSLIRERDEQYF
TRBJ2-5 TRBV7-2 CASSRTGPRETQYF
TRBJ2-2 TRBV6-1 CASSEASGANTGELFF
TRBJ2-2 TRBV12-3/TRBV12-4 CASSPKIPGMSLFPGELFF
TRBJ1-1 TRBV7-9 CASSLVGQGLAEAFF
TRBJ1-2 TRBV27 CASSLSRDRNYGYTF
TRBJ2-7 TRBV12-3/TRBV12-4 CASSLRQPTYEQYF
TRBJ1-2 TRBV7-2 CASSPGQVANYGYTF
TRBJ2-3 TRBV10-3 CATAGTTSTDTQYF
TRBJ2-7 TRBV7-2 CASSVAGSGVGQYF
TRBJ2-7 TRBV5-1 CASSFQGQGYEQYF
TRBJ2-1 TRBV6-1 CASSPLGEAEQFF
TRBJ2-4 TRBV5-4 CASSFWTELNIQYF
TRBJ2-1 TRBV28 CASQILAPINEQFF